These 27 T cell receptor beta chains originate from one sample sequenced in a study of T-cell reconstitution after alpha-beta-depleted transplantation in children. Preparation of the TCRbeta library involved a method that used unique molecular identifiers. TCRdb re-called the PCR reads with MiXCR, one entry per CDR3 protein. The repertoire holds about 240,000 distinct CDR3 sequences, with around 12% as singletons. This sample comprised PBMCs from the stem cell graft donor, obtained from the stem cell graft. The receptors originated from a human donor who donated a stem cell graft to a child with acute lymphoblastic leukemia.

The rearrangement links TRBV3-1 to TRBJ2-7, with 9 bases identical to TRBD1. This CDR3 region has 15 residues. V lost 1 base to trimming and J lost 6 bases; unmatched junction nucleotides: 7. Germline V CDR1 and CDR2: LGHDT, YNNKEL (reference sequence). The CDR3 is CASSQAGQGVGEQYF. DNA for the CDR3: TGTGCCAGCAGCCAAGCGGGACAGGGCGTTGGCGAGCAGTACTTC.

This clonotype was recorded at least ten times. This chain links TRBV29-1 with TRBJ1-5; TRBD1 matches 9 bases. Germline CDR1 reads SQVTM; CDR2 reads ANQGSEA. This CDR3 comprises 12 residues. With 5 bases clipped from V and 7 bases from J, the junction kept 3 bases outside the gene matches. The CDR3 nucleotides read TGCAGCGTTTGGACAGGGGAGCAGCCCCAGCATTTT. Its protein is CSVWTGEQPQHF. Full variable domain (missing parts from reference TRBV29-1 and TRBJ1-5): SAVISQKPSRDICQRGTSLTIQCQVDSQVTMMFWYRQQPGQSLTLIATANQGSEATYESGFVIDKFPISRPNLTFSTLTVSNMSPEDSSIYLCSVWTGEQPQHFGDGTRLSIL.

This clonotype was seen a handful of times. The CDR3 spells CASSYRLIAGDSYNEQFF. For the CDR3, the DNA is TGTGCCAGCAGTTACCGACTTATAGCGGGAGATTCCTACAATGAGCAGTTCTTC. The gene calls are TRBV6-5 and TRBJ2-1; TRBD2 matches 9 bases. Germline V gives CDR1 MNHEY, CDR2 SVGAGI. With V trimmed by 2 bases and J by 1 base, 9 bases remained unmatched. CDR3 length: 18 residues.

This clonotype was observed at least ten times. The rearrangement joins TRBV5-1 to TRBJ2-5; no definite D call. The CDR3 totals 12 residues. The germline V and J ends were trimmed by 0 bases and 6 bases, with 6 bases remaining between them. The germline V gene encodes CDR1 SGHRS and CDR2 YFSETQ. In nucleotides, the CDR3 is TGCGCCAGCAGCTTGGAGGGCCAGACCCAGTACTTC. Its translation is CASSLEGQTQYF.

This clonotype was picked up many times. The chain has TRBV29-1 and TRBJ1-4; a weak D match, TRBD1 (5 bases). Germline CDR1 reads SQVTM; CDR2 reads ANQGSEA. The CDR3 is 15 residues long. With 7 bases removed from V and 0 bases from J, the gap between germline ends came to 15 bases. The DNA for the CDR3 is TGCAGCGCCGCGGCAGGGTATTCAACTAATGAAAAACTGTTTTTT. As protein: CSAAAGYSTNEKLFF.

This clonotype was counted many times. The rearrangement uses TRBV29-1 and TRBJ1-1; D remains unclear. CDR3 size: 14 residues. The germline V gene has CDR1 SQVTM and CDR2 ANQGSEA. V lost 4 bases, J lost 8 bases, and 20 bases lay in between. The CDR3: CSVVPDGARPEAFF. As DNA, the CDR3 is TGCAGCGTTGTTCCTGACGGAGCTCGTCCCGAAGCTTTCTTT.

This clonotype showed up many times. The chain employs TRBV12-3 or TRBV12-4 and TRBJ1-5, with no clear D. The CDR3 sequence is 15 residues long. Trimming stripped 4 bases from V and 4 bases from J, with 14 bases between. The CDR3 nucleotides read TGTGCCAGCAGTTCACATGGGCGCAGTAATCAGCCCCAGCATTTT. Its protein is CASSSHGRSNQPQHF.

This clonotype was observed many times. The chain couples TRBV5-6 to TRBJ2-3, with 9 positions matching TRBD2. J gave up 0 bases and V 3 bases, and 11 bases lay outside the gene matches. CDR1 is SGHDT, CDR2 YYEEEE, per germline. The CDR3 sequence is 18 residues long. The CDR3 is CASSSRGGGGTSTDTQYF. In nucleotides, the CDR3 is TGTGCCAGCAGCTCTCGTGGCGGGGGGGGAACTAGCACAGATACGCAGTATTTT.

This clonotype was seen ten or more times. The rearrangement joins TRBV24-1 to TRBJ2-3; 13 bases line up with TRBD2. Germline CDR1 and CDR2: KGHDR and SFDVKD. J was trimmed by 5 bases and V by 6 bases; bases with no gene match: 4. This CDR3 has 15 residues. DNA of the CDR3: TGTGCCACCAGTTCACTAGCGGGGGGGAGAGATACGCAGTATTTT. Amino acids: CATSSLAGGRDTQYF.

V usage is TRBV24-1 and J usage is TRBJ1-1; no clear D. V lost 4 bases, J lost 2 bases, and 4 bases lay in between. The germline V gene has CDR1 KGHDR and CDR2 SFDVKD. The CDR3 is 12 residues long. The CDR3 sequence is CATSDPNTEAFF. As DNA, the CDR3 is TGTGCCACCAGTGACCCAAACACTGAAGCTTTCTTT.

At least ten counts were recorded for this clonotype. The V and J genes are TRBV5-6 and TRBJ2-3; 12 bases are a match to TRBD2. The CDR3 has 16 residues. V was pared by 2 bases and J by 3 bases, with 4 bases of the junction left unmatched. CDR1 and CDR2 (germline): SGHDT, YYEEEE. The CDR3 DNA reads as TGTGCCAGCAGCTTCAGGACTAGCGGGGATACAGATACGCAGTATTTT. It translates to CASSFRTSGDTDTQYF.

This clonotype was detected ten times or more. The chain employs TRBV27 and TRBJ2-7, with 13 bases aligning to TRBD2. CDR1 is MNHEY, CDR2 SMNVEV, per germline (reference sequence). V lost 5 bases, J lost 4 bases, and 5 bases stayed unmatched. The CDR3 covers 15 residues. The CDR3 loop reads CASSQLAGGPYEQYF. CDR3 bases: TGTGCCAGCAGTCAACTAGCGGGAGGGCCTTACGAGCAGTACTTC.

The sample holds many counts of this clonotype. J is TRBJ2-6 and V is TRBV30, with D possibly matching TRBD1 (6 bases). Germline values: CDR1 GTSNPN, CDR2 SVGIG (reference sequence). Trimming removed 3 bases from V and 1 base from J, with 10 bases in between. This CDR3 is 15 amino acids long. CDR3: CAWRGHWSGANVLTF. In DNA, the CDR3 is TGTGCCTGGAGGGGACATTGGTCTGGGGCCAACGTCCTGACTTTC.

This clonotype has a count of ten or more. The gene calls are TRBV30 and TRBJ1-2; D not certain. Looked up from germline, CDR1 is GTSNPN and CDR2 is SVGIG (reference sequence). The CDR3 covers 15 residues. V lost 3 bases, J lost 6 bases, and 20 bases lay in between. The CDR3 reads CAWSPLGGKQDGYTF. The CDR3 DNA sequence: TGTGCCTGGAGCCCCTTGGGCGGCAAACAAGATGGCTACACCTTC.

This clonotype was seen ten or more times. The chain couples TRBV21-1 to TRBJ2-5; no check of the table's D call, TRBD1, against the DNA was made. TRBV21-1 is a documented pseudogene. The CDR3 covers 15 residues. The CDR3 spells CASSKNAGTQETQYF. In DNA, the CDR3 is TGTGCCAGCAGCAAAAATGCGGGGACCCAAGAGACCCAGTACTTC.

There are many counts of this clonotype. The CDR3 DNA follows: TGTGCCAGCAGTTACCGGGAAAGGGAGTACTTC. It codes for CASSYREREYF. The chain joins TRBV6-2 or TRBV6-3 to TRBJ2-7; perhaps TRBD2 as D (5 bases). V shed 2 bases and J shed 11 bases, with 10 bases lying between them. Germline loops: CDR1 MNHEY, CDR2 SVGEGT. This CDR3 is 11 amino acids long.

V usage is TRBV28 and J usage is TRBJ1-5; D remains unclear. The CDR3 spans 18 residues. V lost 6 bases to trimming and J lost 5 bases, with 26 bases between them. Looked up from germline, CDR1 is MDHEN and CDR2 is SYDVKM. For the CDR3, the DNA is TGTGCCAGCAGAATCGAGTCCTCCTTAACTTTGACGGATCAGCCCCAGCATTTT. It codes for CASRIESSLTLTDQPQHF.

This clonotype has ten or more counts. The V call is TRBV20-1, the J call TRBJ1-5; the D gene is possibly TRBD1 (5 bases). V was shortened by 3 bases and J by 1 base, with 10 bases between the two germline ends. CDR1 and CDR2 (germline): DFQATT, SNEGSKA (reference sequence). The CDR3 extends over 14 amino acids. CDR3 nucleotide sequence: TGCAGTGCTAGTCCCAGGGCGAGCAATCAGCCCCAGCATTTT. This codes for CSASPRASNQPQHF.

This clonotype was counted only a few times. This sequence joins TRBV27 and TRBJ2-3, with D possibly being TRBD1 (6 bases). Between the trimmed V and J ends, which lost 6 bases and 5 bases, there was a span of 15 bases. The CDR3 sequence is 14 residues long. Germline lookup yields CDR1 MNHEY and CDR2 SMNVEV (reference sequence). As DNA, the CDR3 is TGTGCCAGCAGCTCCCGGACAGACAGAGATACGCAGTATTTT. As protein: CASSSRTDRDTQYF.

This clonotype has ten or more counts. The V call is TRBV12-3 or TRBV12-4, the J call TRBJ1-2; D remains ambiguous. The CDR3 runs 11 residues. V lost 5 bases to trimming and J lost 4 bases, with 5 bases between them. CDR3 residues: CASSRIYGYTF. The CDR3 nucleotides are TGTGCCAGCAGTCGAATCTATGGCTACACCTTC.

A note on this clonotype: A much larger clone lies one base from this, so it may be a read error. This CDR3 is missing its conserved last phenylalanine or tryptophan, likely due to a read error. The V and J genes are TRBV9 and TRBJ2-7, with D possibly TRBD1 on 6 matching bases. This CDR3 has 14 amino acids. CDR1 is SGDLS, CDR2 YYNGEE, per germline. Trimming cost V 3 bases and J 0 bases, with 10 bases left between them. The CDR3 bases are TGTGCCAGCAGCGCGTCGGACAGCTCCTACGAGCAGTACCTC. It translates to CASSASDSSYEQYL.

This clonotype was observed at least ten times. In nucleotides, the CDR3 is TGTGCCAGCAGCAAAGGTGGGGTTACCTACGAGCAGTACTTC. Translated: CASSKGGVTYEQYF. The chain carries TRBV21-1 and TRBJ2-7. TRBV21-1 has pseudogene status. This CDR3 spans 14 amino acids.

The gene calls are TRBV5-4 and TRBJ2-1, with D possibly matching TRBD2 (6 bases). Germline CDR1 SGHNT, CDR2 YYREEE (reference sequence). There are 15 residues in the CDR3. V lost 0 bases and J lost 0, with 7 bases in between. The CDR3 nucleotides are TGTGCCAGCAGCTTGGGACTAGACTCCTACAATGAGCAGTTCTTC. Protein product: CASSLGLDSYNEQFF.

This clonotype came up many times. The V gene is TRBV5-1, the J gene TRBJ2-1; no firm D call. From germline, CDR1 is SGHRS and CDR2 YFSETQ. V dropped 4 bases and J dropped 6 bases, with 8 bases sitting between them. This CDR3 is 12 amino acids long. Here the CDR3 DNA reads TGCGCCAGCAGCATCCTTCCCAATGAGCAGTTCTTC. Its translation: CASSILPNEQFF.

Many counts were recorded for this clonotype. The chain links TRBV27 to TRBJ1-6; D is uncertain. The CDR3 runs to 17 residues. CDR1 is MNHEY and CDR2 is SMNVEV in the germline V gene (reference sequence). V shed 5 bases and J shed 0 bases, with 14 bases lying between them. In DNA, the CDR3 is TGTGCCAGCAGTCACCTACTGGGGAACTCCTATAATTCACCCCTCCACTTT. Protein: CASSHLLGNSYNSPLHF.

There are many counts of this clonotype. The V gene is TRBV28, the J gene TRBJ2-4; tentatively, D is TRBD2 (5 bases). The CDR3 spans 15 residues. CDR1 MDHEN and CDR2 SYDVKM come from the germline V gene. V lost 3 bases to trimming and J lost 0 bases, with 9 bases between them. The CDR3 here is CASSLTTAAKNIQYF. CDR3 DNA: TGTGCCAGCAGTTTGACTACAGCAGCCAAAAACATTCAGTACTTC.

J is TRBJ2-5 and V is TRBV19; no clear D. Germline-derived CDR1 and CDR2 are LNHDA and SQIVND (reference sequence). Trimming cost V 6 bases and J 5 bases, with 16 bases left between them. This CDR3 has 14 amino acids. The CDR3 nucleotides read TGTGCCAGTAGAAAGGCGGCCATGGATGAGACCCAGTACTTC. Protein product: CASRKAAMDETQYF. Full variable domain (outside the CDR3, taken from reference TRBV19 and TRBJ2-5): DGGITQSPKYLFRKEGQNVTLSCEQNLNHDAMYWYRQDPGQGLRLIYYSQIVNDFQKGDIAEGYSVSREKKESFPLTVTSAQKNPTAFYLCASRKAAMDETQYFGPGTRLLVL.